Sequencing of this T cell receptor (beta chain) was carried out in a study of metastatic and nonmetastatic thyroid tumors. Study details: It was across blood and tumor or nodule tissue from malignant and benign thyroid patients that repertoires were compared. Overall study results and limits: Significantly higher TCR beta diversity was reportedly seen in malignant thyroid tumors than benign nodules, in blood and tumor.

Per the original methods: A papillary thyroid cancer distant-metastasis classifier was built from CDR3 differences across clinicopathological groups. TCRdb reassembled clones from the PCR reads with MiXCR. None of the V and J calls come from the authors' own analysis; TCRdb made them. Of roughly 25,000 clones listed, under 15% are singletons. Thyroid surgery was preceded by no treatment in any patient. This clone was seen repeatedly, ten times or more. Its target is not known. The CDR3 sequence is 14 residues long. Germline V gives CDR1 MNHNS, CDR2 SASEGT. The V and J ends lost 3 bases and 8 bases respectively, with 13 bases between them.

Sequencing used blood. This receptor was obtained from a female donor with papillary thyroid cancer or a benign thyroid nodule (not recorded which). Some clones in this sample may be carry-over from other donors' samples. The V gene is TRBV6-1, the J gene TRBJ1-4; D possibly corresponds to TRBD1 (5 bases). The chain's CDR3 is CASSDGGAGEKLFF. The CDR3 DNA reads as TGTGCCAGCAGTGATGGAGGGGCGGGAGAAAAACTGTTTTTT.